This entry lists 15 T cell receptor beta chains sequenced from one sample in a study of CD8 T cells in ankylosing spondylitis. Using its own MiXCR run on the 5' RACE reads, TCRdb lists one record per CDR3 protein. This table has some 200,000 distinct CDR3 sequences, 9.5% to 15% appearing once. The material sequenced was blood, either unsorted or a sorted T cell fraction (not recorded which). These receptor sequences come from a male donor with ankylosing spondylitis or in good health (not recorded which).

This clonotype was observed a handful of times. The V and J genes are TRBV4-1 and TRBJ2-7; 14 nucleotides match TRBD2. Germline trimming cut 5 bases from V and 6 bases from J; bases unmatched to any gene: 9. The CDR3 runs to 16 residues. Germline CDR1 is MGHRA and CDR2 is YSYEKL. DNA of the CDR3: TGCGCCAGCAGCTCCCCGGGCGGACTAGCGGGAGGCGAGCAGTACTTC. Its translation is CASSSPGGLAGGEQYF.

This rearrangement joins TRBV20-1 to TRBJ2-5; 7 positions agree with TRBD2. Germline CDR1 is DFQATT and CDR2 is SNEGSKA (reference sequence). The CDR3 loop spans 14 amino acids. With V trimmed by 3 bases and J by 1 base, 5 bases remained unmatched. The CDR3 region is CSASGGRVQETQYF. The DNA of the CDR3 is TGCAGTGCTAGTGGTGGGAGGGTCCAAGAGACCCAGTACTTC.

This chain connects TRBV12-5 to TRBJ2-3; TRBD2 might be the D (6 bases). This CDR3 is 10 amino acids long. The germline V and J ends were trimmed by 11 bases and 6 bases, with 9 bases remaining between them. Germline assignment: CDR1 LGHNT and CDR2 FRNRAP. The CDR3 region has the DNA TGTGCTGCCCGGGGGGATACGCAGTATTTT. This translates into CAARGDTQYF.

This clonotype was counted a few times. This rearrangement joins TRBV2 to TRBJ2-1, with D maybe TRBD2 (5 bases). Trimming removed 4 bases at V and 1 base at J, with 11 bases between. This CDR3 spans 15 amino acids. Germline V gene sequence: CDR1 SNHLY, CDR2 FYNNEI. DNA of the CDR3: TGTGCCAGCAGTGGAGGGCGGCAGTCCTACAATGAGCAGTTCTTC. It codes for CASSGGRQSYNEQFF.

Many counts were recorded for this clonotype. This sequence joins TRBV15 and TRBJ2-3, with TRBD2 matching over 7 bases. The CDR3 is 12 amino acids. In germline, CDR1 is LNHNV, CDR2 YYDKDF (reference sequence). J gave up 6 bases and V 8 bases, and 5 bases lay outside the gene matches. The CDR3 coding sequence is TGTGCCACCCTCGGGGGGACGGATACGCAGTATTTT. It yields the protein CATLGGTDTQYF.

This clonotype was seen repeatedly, ten times or more. The rearrangement joins TRBV11-2 to TRBJ2-1; D is unresolved. Between the trimmed V and J ends, which lost 7 bases and 0 bases, there was a span of 10 bases. The CDR3 has 14 residues. Germline V gene sequence: CDR1 SGHAT, CDR2 FQNNGV. CDR3 nucleotides: TGTGCCAGCAAGGGCGGAAGCTCCTACAATGAGCAGTTCTTC. It translates to CASKGGSSYNEQFF.

This clonotype was recorded at least ten times. The genes are TRBV9 and TRBJ2-1, with TRBD1 matching over 7 bases. After removal of 0 bases from V and 15 bases from J, the junction contained 3 bases not matched to a gene. The CDR3 sequence is 11 residues long. CDR1 is SGDLS, CDR2 YYNGEE, per germline. The CDR3 loop reads CASSVGTGVFF. The CDR3 nucleotides read TGTGCCAGCAGCGTAGGAACAGGGGTGTTCTTC.

In its sample, this clonotype was seen once. This chain connects TRBV19 to TRBJ2-7, with D possibly being TRBD1 (6 bases). Trimming shortened V by 6 bases and J by 3 bases, and 21 bases separated the two germline ends. The CDR3 contains 16 residues. CDR1 and CDR2 from the germline V gene are LNHDA and SQIVND (reference sequence). Here the CDR3 DNA reads TGTGCCAGTAGCTCCACAGGGTCGGGGAGAGACTACGAGCAGTACTTC. Its protein is CASSSTGSGRDYEQYF.

This clonotype was seen a handful of times. This chain connects TRBV9 to TRBJ2-2; D is undetermined. Germline loops: CDR1 SGDLS, CDR2 YYNGEE. The germline V and J ends were trimmed by 0 bases and 5 bases, with 11 bases remaining between them. The CDR3 is 15 residues long. The CDR3 bases are TGTGCCAGCAGCGTAGCGAGTGGAGCGACCGGGGAGCTGTTTTTT. This codes for CASSVASGATGELFF. Full variable domain (remainder filled in from reference TRBV9 and TRBJ2-2): DSGVTQTPKHLITATGQRVTLRCSPRSGDLSVYWYQQSLDQGLQFLIQYYNGEERAKGNILERFSAQQFPDLHSELNLSSLELGDSALYFCASSVASGATGELFFGEGSRLTVL.

This clonotype was found a few times. J is TRBJ1-5 and V is TRBV6-1; unclear D gene. In germline, CDR1 is MNHNS, CDR2 SASEGT. This CDR3 has 15 amino acids. V lost 6 bases and J lost 0, with 12 bases in between. DNA for the CDR3: TGTGCCAGCAGCCCGGACGGTTATAGCAATCAGCCCCAGCATTTT. Protein product: CASSPDGYSNQPQHF.

The chain links TRBV7-9 to TRBJ2-7; no reliable D call. From germline, CDR1 is SEHNR and CDR2 FQNEAQ (reference sequence). The V gene lost 0 bases and the J gene lost 3 bases, with 6 bases spanning the gap. The CDR3 is 13 residues long. CDR3 sequence: CASSLALDYEQYF. The CDR3, as DNA: TGTGCCAGCAGCTTAGCGCTAGACTACGAGCAGTACTTC.

The chain's CDR3 is CASSPRAGAPYNEQFF. The CDR3 bases are TGTGCCAGCAGCCCTAGAGCGGGGGCCCCTTACAATGAGCAGTTCTTC. V usage is TRBV27 and J usage is TRBJ2-1; 8 bases fit TRBD2. V gave up 6 bases and J gave up 4 bases; unmatched junction bases: 11. CDR3 size: 16 residues. Germline V CDR1 and CDR2: MNHEY, SMNVEV (reference sequence).

The V and J genes are TRBV6-1 and TRBJ2-7; TRBD1 aligns across 8 bases. The CDR3 has 13 residues. V was pared by 6 bases and J by 1 base, with 2 bases of the junction left unmatched. Germline lookup yields CDR1 MNHNS and CDR2 SASEGT. CDR3 protein: CASRDRVSYEQYF. The CDR3 coding sequence is TGTGCCAGCAGGGACAGGGTTTCCTACGAGCAGTACTTC.

The J gene is TRBJ2-7, the V gene TRBV27, with 14 bases fitting TRBD2. The V and J ends lost 5 bases and 3 bases, in that order; junction bases with no gene match: 3. Germline CDR1 is MNHEY and CDR2 is SMNVEV (reference sequence). There are 15 residues in the CDR3. The CDR3 loop is CASSHGTSGSYEQYF. CDR3 nucleotides: TGTGCCAGCAGTCATGGGACTAGCGGGAGCTACGAGCAGTACTTC.

This clonotype was found a few times. The V gene is TRBV5-1, the J gene TRBJ2-7; weak D call: TRBD1 (6 bases). The germline V and J ends were trimmed by 4 bases and 7 bases, with 21 bases remaining between them. CDR3 length: 15 residues. Germline V gives CDR1 SGHRS, CDR2 YFSETQ. For the CDR3, the DNA is TGCGCCAGCAGCCCAGGGACAACCAGATTGATGGAGCAGTACTTC. Encoded protein: CASSPGTTRLMEQYF.